The 27 T cell receptor beta chains in this list originate from one sample, sequenced in a study of blood T cells in healthy people across ages (dated by TCRdb to about 2015). Libraries came from 5' RACE. Sequencing was carried out with an Illumina HiSeq 2500. A second PCR of about 7 to 12 cycles was run with a J-beta primer mix and a sample-barcoded 5' primer. Using fastp at Q25 and MiXCR, TCRdb reprocessed the public reads and kept productive beta chains. Each record represents a unique CDR3 protein, reported with the most common genes and DNA among its rows. The sample table records roughly 500,000 distinct CDR3 sequences; 27% of these occur just once. The ten largest clones represent around a sixth of the sample. Sequencing was performed on blood. The origin of the receptors is a woman in her 70s in good health.

The CDR3: CASSGYSTDTQYF. The CDR3 region has the DNA TGCGCCAGCAGCGGCTATAGCACAGATACGCAGTATTTT. V and J are TRBV5-1 and TRBJ2-3; D is uncertain. Germline V lookup: CDR1 SGHRS, CDR2 YFSETQ. The CDR3 totals 13 residues. V lost 4 bases, J lost 0 bases, and 6 bases lay in between. The full variable domain, rest sourced from reference TRBV5-1 and TRBJ2-3, is KAGVTQTPRYLIKTRGQQVTLSCSPISGHRSVSWYQQTPGQGLQFLFEYFSETQRNKGNFPGRFSGRQFSNSRSEMNVSTLELGDSALYLCASSGYSTDTQYFGPGTRLTVL.

The V gene is TRBV20-1, the J gene TRBJ1-4; possibly TRBD1 for D (5 bases). Germline lookup yields CDR1 DFQATT and CDR2 SNEGSKA (reference sequence). The CDR3 loop spans 13 amino acids. In DNA form, the CDR3 reads TGCGGCTCCTCACGGGGCCGTAATGAAAAACTGTTTTTT. Translating gives CGSSRGRNEKLFF.

In its sample, this clonotype was seen a few times. This sequence joins TRBV20-1 and TRBJ1-4; D possibly corresponds to TRBD1 (5 bases). Germline CDR1 DFQATT, CDR2 SNEGSKA (reference sequence). The CDR3 is 15 residues long. V was trimmed by 2 bases and J by 8 bases, leaving 18 bases between them. The CDR3 DNA follows: TGCAGTGCTAGAAAGGCGGACCAGGGAGGCGAAAAACTGTTTTTT. Its translation: CSARKADQGGEKLFF.

This clonotype has only a few counts. The rearrangement joins TRBV20-1 to TRBJ2-5; D is uncertain. The ends were cut back, 0 bases at V and 1 base at J, with 12 bases in the middle. Germline V gene data show CDR1 as DFQATT and CDR2 as SNEGSKA (reference sequence). The CDR3 loop spans 15 amino acids. The CDR3 region has the DNA TGCAGTGCTAGAGATGGCAAGGACCTCCAAGAGACCCAGTACTTC. This translates into CSARDGKDLQETQYF.

J is TRBJ2-5 and V is TRBV29-1, with 8 bases fitting TRBD2. The CDR3 runs 13 residues. Germline trimming cut 6 bases from V and 3 bases from J; bases unmatched to any gene: 6. CDR1 SQVTM and CDR2 ANQGSEA come from the germline V gene. The CDR3 spells CSVAGTSEETQYF. DNA for the CDR3: TGCAGCGTGGCCGGGACTAGTGAAGAGACCCAGTACTTC. Filled out from reference TRBV29-1 and TRBJ2-5, the complete variable domain reads SAVISQKPSRDICQRGTSLTIQCQVDSQVTMMFWYRQQPGQSLTLIATANQGSEATYESGFVIDKFPISRPNLTFSTLTVSNMSPEDSSIYLCSVAGTSEETQYFGPGTRLLVL.

A few counts support this clonotype. This chain uses TRBV7-9 with TRBJ2-5, with D perhaps TRBD1 (7 bases). The CDR3 length is 17 residues. Looked up from germline, CDR1 is SEHNR and CDR2 is FQNEAQ (reference sequence). V was pared by 5 bases and J by 3 bases, with 22 bases between. CDR3 nucleotide sequence: TGTGCCAGCAGCCCAGGACAGGCGGGACCTCTTAAAGAGACCCAGTACTTC. Amino acids: CASSPGQAGPLKETQYF.

This clonotype has only a few counts. J is TRBJ2-5 and V is TRBV27, with D possibly being TRBD1 or TRBD2 (5 bases each). Trimming shortened V by 6 bases and J by 2 bases, and 10 bases separated the two germline ends. Germline V CDR1 and CDR2: MNHEY, SMNVEV (reference sequence). This CDR3 has 13 amino acids. This CDR3 is CASRGTDQETQYF. CDR3 DNA: TGTGCCAGCAGGGGGACGGATCAAGAGACCCAGTACTTC.

The V and J genes are TRBV12-3 or TRBV12-4 and TRBJ2-1; perhaps TRBD2 as D (5 bases). There are 12 residues in the CDR3. Trimming shortened V by 4 bases and J by 8 bases, and 9 bases separated the two germline ends. The CDR3 protein is CASSSYGDEQFF. CDR3 coding DNA: TGTGCCAGCAGTTCATACGGGGATGAGCAGTTCTTC.

This clonotype has just a few counts. The V call is TRBV7-8, the J call TRBJ1-2; tentative D call: TRBD1 (5 bases). CDR1 is SGHVS, CDR2 FQNEAQ, per germline. V dropped 0 bases and J dropped 8 bases, with 19 bases sitting between them. The CDR3 has 16 amino acids. CDR3 in DNA: TGTGCCAGCAGCTTAGCGCTTAGTGCATTGGACATGGGCTACACCTTC. It codes for CASSLALSALDMGYTF.

The rearrangement uses TRBV27 and TRBJ1-4, with unresolved D. This CDR3 spans 14 amino acids. The V and J ends lost 2 bases and 8 bases respectively, with 12 bases between them. From germline, CDR1 is MNHEY and CDR2 SMNVEV (reference sequence). The CDR3 coding sequence is TGTGCCAGCAGTTTAAGGCGTAGGGTCGAAAAACTGTTTTTT. The encoded protein is CASSLRRRVEKLFF.

The chain combines TRBV4-3 with TRBJ2-7, with D tentatively TRBD2 (6 bases). The CDR3 has 16 amino acids. Germline CDR1 is LGHNA and CDR2 is YSLEER. The V gene lost 0 bases and the J gene lost 2 bases, with 14 bases spanning the gap. In DNA form, the CDR3 reads TGCGCCAGCAGCCAAGATAGCCTGGGGAGGACCTACGAGCAGTACTTC. Translation gives CASSQDSLGRTYEQYF.

This clonotype was seen a handful of times. The chain uses TRBV29-1 and TRBJ1-4; 7 nucleotides align to TRBD1. Per germline, CDR1 SQVTM and CDR2 ANQGSEA. The ends lost 7 bases at V and 6 bases at J; junction bases unmatched: 5. The CDR3 extends over 12 amino acids. In DNA form, the CDR3 reads TGCAGCGCGGGACAGACCTATGAAAAACTGTTTTTT. This translates into CSAGQTYEKLFF.

This chain links TRBV20-1 with TRBJ1-5, with 7 bases that match TRBD1. Trimming removed 1 base from V and 3 bases from J; junction bases left unmatched: 12. Germline-derived CDR1 and CDR2 are DFQATT and SNEGSKA (reference sequence). This CDR3 region has 17 residues. CDR3 in amino acids: CSARVLLGTANNQPQHF. The CDR3 coding sequence is TGCAGTGCTAGAGTGCTACTTGGGACAGCCAACAATCAGCCCCAGCATTTT.

There are a few counts of this clonotype. Germline and junction disagree at one end, which may indicate a read error. This chain's CDR3 is CASSRESGSYNVQFF. CDR3 bases: TGTGCCAGCTCAAGGGAGAGCGGATCCTACAATGTGCAGTTCTTC. This rearrangement joins TRBV6-2 or TRBV6-3 to TRBJ2-1; perhaps TRBD2 as D (5 bases). Per germline, CDR1 MNHEY and CDR2 SVGEGT. The CDR3 runs to 15 residues.

The chain combines TRBV6-2 or TRBV6-3 with TRBJ2-6, with 8 bases matching TRBD1. Germline CDR1 reads MNHEY; CDR2 reads SVGEGT. The CDR3 sequence is 16 residues long. V was pared by 2 bases and J by 2 bases, with 2 bases of the junction left unmatched. This CDR3 is CASSYEDRAGANVLTF. The CDR3 coding sequence is TGTGCCAGCAGTTACGAGGACAGGGCTGGGGCCAACGTCCTGACTTTC.

This clonotype was found a few times. The chain combines TRBV20-1 with TRBJ2-1, with TRBD2 as a possible D gene (6 bases). The CDR3 totals 14 residues. The V gene's germline CDR1 is DFQATT and CDR2 SNEGSKA (reference sequence). Trimming shortened V by 3 bases and J by 5 bases, and 14 bases separated the two germline ends. DNA of the CDR3: TGCAGTGCTAGGTCTAGCGCAAGGAACAATGAGCAGTTCTTC. Amino acid sequence: CSARSSARNNEQFF.

The chain uses TRBV20-1 and TRBJ1-5, with D perhaps TRBD1 (6 bases). V dropped 6 bases and J dropped 7 bases, with 13 bases sitting between them. This CDR3 contains 12 residues. Germline-derived CDR1 and CDR2 are DFQATT and SNEGSKA (reference sequence). CDR3 region: CSAQQGQQPQHF. The CDR3 coding sequence is TGCAGTGCGCAACAGGGACAACAGCCCCAGCATTTT.

This chain joins TRBV4-3 and TRBJ2-5; 12 bases agree with TRBD2. Germline V CDR1 and CDR2: LGHNA, YSLEER. V shed 0 bases and J 6 bases; nucleotides not matched to a gene: 5. This CDR3 has 16 amino acids. The CDR3: CASSQDLAGGKKTQYF. In nucleotides, the CDR3 is TGCGCCAGCAGCCAAGATCTAGCGGGGGGGAAAAAGACCCAGTACTTC.

This chain links TRBV6-6 with TRBJ1-3, with D hard to call. CDR3 length: 14 amino acids. Germline V gives CDR1 MNHNY, CDR2 SVGAGI (reference sequence). V was trimmed by 8 bases and J by 0 bases, leaving 11 bases between them. CDR3 residues: CASCSSDSGNTIYF. The CDR3 DNA sequence: TGTGCCAGCTGCTCGAGCGACTCTGGAAACACCATATATTTT.

This clonotype was detected only a few times. The V and J genes are TRBV4-2 and TRBJ2-3; 11 positions agree with TRBD2. This CDR3 is built from 16 residues. V was pared by 0 bases and J by 7 bases, with 6 bases of the junction left unmatched. CDR1 is LGHNA and CDR2 is YNFKEQ in the germline V gene. CDR3 sequence reads: CASSQDGGLAVYTQYF. CDR3 nucleotide sequence: TGTGCCAGCAGCCAAGATGGGGGACTAGCGGTGTATACGCAGTATTTT.

The chain recombines TRBV6-4 with TRBJ2-4; 10 bases are a match to TRBD2. The CDR3 is 20 residues long. The J segment lost 0 bases and the V segment lost 0 bases, leaving 11 bases of the junction unmatched. CDR1 is MRHNA, CDR2 SNTAGT, per germline. CDR3 amino acids: CASSDSTGASGGVAKNIQYF. The CDR3 nucleotides are TGTGCCAGCAGTGACTCGACGGGGGCTAGCGGGGGCGTAGCCAAAAACATTCAGTACTTC.

The chain carries TRBV7-8 and TRBJ1-2; D is unclear. Germline CDR1 is SGHVS and CDR2 is FQNEAQ. The length of the CDR3 is 13 residues. V shed 1 base and J shed 10 bases, with 13 bases lying between them. CDR3 amino acids: CASSLGSARNYTF. The CDR3 bases are TGTGCCAGCAGCTTAGGATCAGCGCGGAACTACACCTTC.

This clonotype was found a few times. This rearrangement joins TRBV7-9 to TRBJ1-2, with 8 bases lining up with TRBD1. CDR1 and CDR2 (germline): SEHNR, FQNEAQ (reference sequence). With V trimmed by 2 bases and J by 4 bases, 15 bases remained unmatched. The CDR3 runs 18 residues. CDR3 loop: CASSLQFSDRDSLYGYTF. The CDR3, as DNA: TGTGCCAGCAGCTTACAGTTTTCGGACAGGGATTCCCTCTATGGCTACACCTTC.

This clonotype was detected a few times. Germline is not matched at one junction end, which may reflect a read error. V gene TRBV10-3 combines with J gene TRBJ1-4; D remains ambiguous. From germline, CDR1 is ENHRY and CDR2 SYGVKD. The CDR3 totals 15 residues. This CDR3 reads CAISVTGATNEKLFF. CDR3 DNA: TGCGCCATCAGTGTGACTGGGGCAACTAATGAAAAACTGTTTTTT.

This chain joins TRBV6-6 and TRBJ1-1; 7 positions agree with TRBD1. V dropped 7 bases and J dropped 6; count of bases not matched to a gene: 14. This CDR3 has 15 amino acids. Germline lookup yields CDR1 MNHNY and CDR2 SVGAGI (reference sequence). The CDR3 DNA follows: TGTGCCAGCAATTATGCCTCAGGGGGAGTCGCTGAAGCTTTCTTT. This codes for CASNYASGGVAEAFF.

This clonotype showed up just once. The rearrangement uses TRBV4-1 and TRBJ2-3, with D tentatively TRBD2 (7 bases). Germline CDR1 is MGHRA and CDR2 is YSYEKL. The CDR3 consists of 17 residues. The V end was cut by 4 bases, the J end by 2 bases, with 19 bases between. CDR3 protein: CASSPGMGGRFTDTQYF. CDR3 DNA: TGCGCCAGCAGCCCGGGTATGGGGGGGCGCTTCACAGATACGCAGTATTTT.

This clonotype appeared a few times. The J gene is TRBJ2-3, the V gene TRBV11-2; D is perhaps TRBD2 (6 bases). The CDR3 length is 15 residues. Germline CDR1 SGHAT, CDR2 FQNNGV. V shed 6 bases and J shed 2 bases, with 15 bases lying between them. CDR3 nucleotides: TGTGCCAGCAGATTGGGCAGGGACTTCACAGATACGCAGTATTTT. Translating it yields CASRLGRDFTDTQYF.